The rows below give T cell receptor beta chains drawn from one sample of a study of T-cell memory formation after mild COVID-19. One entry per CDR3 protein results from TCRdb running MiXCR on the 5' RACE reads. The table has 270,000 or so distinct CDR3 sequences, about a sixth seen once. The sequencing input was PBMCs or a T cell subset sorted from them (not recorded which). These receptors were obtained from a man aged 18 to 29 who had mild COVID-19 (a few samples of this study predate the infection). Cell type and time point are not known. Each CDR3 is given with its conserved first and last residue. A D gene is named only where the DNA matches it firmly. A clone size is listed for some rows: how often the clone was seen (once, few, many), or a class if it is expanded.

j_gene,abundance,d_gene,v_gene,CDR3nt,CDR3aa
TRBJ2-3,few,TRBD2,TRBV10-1,TGCGCCAGCAGCTCAGGACGGGCGGGGGTCACAGATACGCAGTATTTT,CASSSGRAGVTDTQYF
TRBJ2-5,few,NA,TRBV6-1,TGTGCCAGCAGTGAAGACCCGCGGGAACAAGAGACCCAGTACTTC,CASSEDPREQETQYF
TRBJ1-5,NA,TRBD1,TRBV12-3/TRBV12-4,TGTGCCAGCAGTTTCTATAGGACAGGGGGCAATCAGCCCCAGCATTTT,CASSFYRTGGNQPQHF
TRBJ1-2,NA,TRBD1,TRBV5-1,TGCGCCAGCAGCTCGCCGGGACAGCAATCCCATGGCTACACCTTC,CASSSPGQQSHGYTF
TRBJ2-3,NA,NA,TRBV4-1,TGCGCCAGCAGCCAACGCTACGGTTCTAGCACAGATACGCAGTATTTT,CASSQRYGSSTDTQYF
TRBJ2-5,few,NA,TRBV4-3,TGCGCCAGCAGCCAAGGTGCGGGGCAAGACGGAGAGACCCAGTACTTC,CASSQGAGQDGETQYF
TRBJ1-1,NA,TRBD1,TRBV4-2,TGTGCCAGCAGCCCGGACAGGCGGGGGTCGGAAGAAGCTTTCTTT,CASSPDRRGSEEAFF
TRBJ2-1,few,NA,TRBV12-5,TGTGCTAGTGGTTCCTCGGGGCCCAGAGAGCAGTTCTTC,CASGSSGPREQFF
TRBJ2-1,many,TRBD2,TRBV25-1,TGTGCCAGCAGTGGTACTAGCGGGGGGTACAATGAGCAGTTCTTC,CASSGTSGGYNEQFF
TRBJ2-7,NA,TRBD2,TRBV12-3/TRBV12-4,TGTGCCAGCAGAACTAGCGGGGGGACCTCCTACGAGCAGTACTTC,CASRTSGGTSYEQYF
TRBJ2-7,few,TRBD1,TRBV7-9,TGTGCCAGCAGCAATTCCGGGACAGGGAGGAATGGGCAGTACTTC,CASSNSGTGRNGQYF
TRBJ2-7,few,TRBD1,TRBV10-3,TGTGCCATCAGCCCCCAAGACAGGGGGGACGAGCAGTACTTC,CAISPQDRGDEQYF
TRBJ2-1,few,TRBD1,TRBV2,TGTGCCAGGACCCAGGGGGACGGATACAATGAGCAGTTCTTC,CARTQGDGYNEQFF
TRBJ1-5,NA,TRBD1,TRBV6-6,TGTGCCAGCATTCGACAGGGGAATGGCAATCAGCCCCAGCATTTT,CASIRQGNGNQPQHF
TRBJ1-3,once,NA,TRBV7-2,TGTGCCAGCAGCTTAGAACGGGCAAACACCATATATTTT,CASSLERANTIYF
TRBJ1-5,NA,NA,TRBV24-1,TGTGCCACCAGTGTCCTAAAGGAATTGAGTTGGGGCTATCAGCCCCAGCATTTT,CATSVLKELSWGYQPQHF
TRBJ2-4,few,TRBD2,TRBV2,TGTGCCAGCAGTGAATCTAGCGGGTTAGCCAAAAACATTCAGTACTTC,CASSESSGLAKNIQYF
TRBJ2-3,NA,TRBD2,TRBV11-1,TGTGCCAGCAGCTTAAGAAGCGGGGGTGTCACAGATACGCAGTATTTT,CASSLRSGGVTDTQYF
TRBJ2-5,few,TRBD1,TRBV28,TGTGCCTGGGACAGCCACCAAGAGACCCAGTACTTC,CAWDSHQETQYF
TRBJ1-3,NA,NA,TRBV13,TGTGCCAGCAGCGACATTGACAGGCGAAACACCATATATTTT,CASSDIDRRNTIYF
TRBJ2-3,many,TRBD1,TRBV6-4,TGTGCCAGCAGCCTGGGGACAGGGGCAGATACGCAGTATTTT,CASSLGTGADTQYF
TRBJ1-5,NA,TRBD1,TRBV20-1,TGCAGTGCTTTATTAACAGGGGGCCATCAGCCCCAGCATTTT,CSALLTGGHQPQHF
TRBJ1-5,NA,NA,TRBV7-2,TGTGCCAGCAGCTTAGCTGATACCGGCAATCAGCCCCAGCATTTT,CASSLADTGNQPQHF
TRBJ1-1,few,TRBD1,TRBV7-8,TGTGCCAGCAGCTACGGGACAGGGGGACGGGGCACTGAAGCTTTCTTT,CASSYGTGGRGTEAFF
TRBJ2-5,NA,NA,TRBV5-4,TGTGCCAGCAGCTCACCGGGGAGCCAAGAGACCCAGTACTTC,CASSSPGSQETQYF
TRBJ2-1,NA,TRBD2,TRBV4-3,TGCGCCAGCAGCCAAGGACTAGCGGCCCATCAGGAGCAGTTCTTC,CASSQGLAAHQEQFF
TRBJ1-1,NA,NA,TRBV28,TGTGCCAGCAAGGAGTCGGCGGTCACTGAAGCTTTCTTT,CASKESAVTEAFF
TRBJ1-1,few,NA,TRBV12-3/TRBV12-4,TGTGCCAGCAGTTTGAAGGGGCGCACTGAAGCTTTCTTT,CASSLKGRTEAFF
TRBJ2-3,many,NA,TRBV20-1,TGCAGTGCTAGAGATCCGGGGACAGATACGCAGTATTTT,CSARDPGTDTQYF
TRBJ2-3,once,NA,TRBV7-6,TGTGCCAGCAGTAATAATCCAGGAGGACTACTGGGAACAGATACGCAGTATTTT,CASSNNPGGLLGTDTQYF
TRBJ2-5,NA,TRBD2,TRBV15,TGTGCCACCAGCAGAGATAGGCAGCGGGGACTAGAGACCCAGTACTTC,CATSRDRQRGLETQYF
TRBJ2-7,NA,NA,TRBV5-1,TGCGCCAGCCGACAGGGAGGTACCTACGAGCAGTACTTC,CASRQGGTYEQYF
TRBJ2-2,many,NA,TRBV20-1,TGCAGTGCTCCCCCTCAGGGACCCAAAAGGGGTACCGGGGAGCTGTTTTTT,CSAPPQGPKRGTGELFF
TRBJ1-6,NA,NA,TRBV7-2,TGTGCCAGCAGCTCTGACGGGGGGCCCCGGACACCCCTCCACTTT,CASSSDGGPRTPLHF
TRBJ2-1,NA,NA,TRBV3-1,TGTGCCAGCAGCCATGGGAGGGGGCGAGGTGAGCAGTTCTTC,CASSHGRGRGEQFF
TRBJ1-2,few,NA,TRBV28,TGTGCCAGCAGTCCCGGGACGCTCTACTATGGCTACACCTTC,CASSPGTLYYGYTF
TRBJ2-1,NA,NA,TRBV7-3,TGTGCCAGCAGCCCAGATGGAGGGGGATGGGGCAATGAGCAGTTCTTC,CASSPDGGGWGNEQFF
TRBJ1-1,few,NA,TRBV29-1,TGCAGCGTTGAACAGGGAAACACTGAAGCTTTCTTT,CSVEQGNTEAFF
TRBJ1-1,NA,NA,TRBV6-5,TGTGCCAGCAGTTACTCGGCAGCTATGAACACTGAAGCTTTCTTT,CASSYSAAMNTEAFF
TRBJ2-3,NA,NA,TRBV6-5,TGTGCCAGCAGTTACTCGCTTCCCTGTAACCAGGCGCAGTATTTT,CASSYSLPCNQAQYF
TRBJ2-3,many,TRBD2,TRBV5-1,TGCGCCAGCAGCTGGGGCGGGGGGAGCACAGATACGCAGTATTTT,CASSWGGGSTDTQYF
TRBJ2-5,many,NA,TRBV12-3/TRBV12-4,TGTGCCAGCAGTTTACGGGGCAGCCAAGAGACCCAGTACTTC,CASSLRGSQETQYF
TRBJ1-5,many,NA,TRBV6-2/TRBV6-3,TGTGCCAGCAGTGGCCGACCGGACGGCAATCAGCCCCAGCATTTT,CASSGRPDGNQPQHF
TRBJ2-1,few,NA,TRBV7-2,TGTGCCAGCAGCTACGGACGGAGCAATGAGCAGTTCTTC,CASSYGRSNEQFF